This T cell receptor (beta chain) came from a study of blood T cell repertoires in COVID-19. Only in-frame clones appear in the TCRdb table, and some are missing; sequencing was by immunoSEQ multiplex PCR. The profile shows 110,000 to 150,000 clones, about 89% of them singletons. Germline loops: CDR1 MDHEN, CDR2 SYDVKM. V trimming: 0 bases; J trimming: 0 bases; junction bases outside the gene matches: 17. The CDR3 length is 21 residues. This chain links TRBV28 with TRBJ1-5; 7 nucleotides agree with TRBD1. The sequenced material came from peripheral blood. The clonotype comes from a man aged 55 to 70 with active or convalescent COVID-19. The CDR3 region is CASSLWLRWRQGEYSNQPQHF. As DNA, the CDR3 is TGTGCCAGCAGTTTATGGCTCCGGTGGCGGCAGGGGGAATATAGCAATCAGCCCCAGCATTTT.